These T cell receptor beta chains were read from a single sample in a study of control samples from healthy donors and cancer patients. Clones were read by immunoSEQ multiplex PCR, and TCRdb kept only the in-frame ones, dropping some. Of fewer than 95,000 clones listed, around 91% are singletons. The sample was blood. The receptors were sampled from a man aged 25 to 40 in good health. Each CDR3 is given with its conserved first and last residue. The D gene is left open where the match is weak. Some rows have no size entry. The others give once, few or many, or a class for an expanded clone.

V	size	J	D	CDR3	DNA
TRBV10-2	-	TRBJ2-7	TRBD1	CASSGTGGHEQYF	TGCGCCAGCAGCGGGACAGGGGGGCACGAGCAGTACTTC
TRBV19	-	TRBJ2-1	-	CASSIGWGGDNEQFF	TGTGCCAGTAGTATAGGATGGGGTGGTGATAATGAGCAGTTCTTC
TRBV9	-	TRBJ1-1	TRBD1	CASSPDRMNTEAFF	TGTGCCAGCAGCCCGGACAGGATGAACACTGAAGCTTTCTTT
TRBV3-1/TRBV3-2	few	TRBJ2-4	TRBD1	CASSQLQGAKGMDIQYF	TGTGCCAGCAGCCAATTACAGGGGGCAAAGGGCATGGACATTCAGTACTTC
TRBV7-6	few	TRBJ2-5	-	CASSPIKTQYF	TGTGCCAGCAGCCCCATAAAGACCCAGTACTTC
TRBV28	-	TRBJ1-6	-	CASSFGGSSYNSPLHF	TGTGCCAGCAGTTTCGGGGGGAGCTCCTATAATTCACCCCTCCACTTT
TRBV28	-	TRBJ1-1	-	CASRKRGRGYTEAFF	TGTGCCAGCAGGAAGAGAGGGCGGGGATACACTGAAGCTTTCTTT
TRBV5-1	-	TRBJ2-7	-	CASSWPLGRPLDEQYF	TGCGCCAGCAGCTGGCCCTTGGGCAGGCCCCTGGACGAGCAGTACTTC
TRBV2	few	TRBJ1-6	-	CASSDGPMGSPLHF	TGTGCCAGCAGTGATGGCCCAATGGGGTCACCCCTCCACTTT
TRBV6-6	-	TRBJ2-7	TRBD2	CASSYSGRSNEQYF	TGTGCCAGCAGTTATAGCGGGAGATCCAACGAGCAGTACTTC
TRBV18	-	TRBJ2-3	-	CASSPPGGAASTDTQYF	TGTGCCAGCTCACCACCGGGGGGGGCCGCCAGCACAGATACGCAGTATTTT
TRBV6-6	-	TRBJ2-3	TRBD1	CASSSNPGTGTDTQYF	TGTGCCAGCAGTTCAAACCCGGGGACAGGCACAGATACGCAGTATTTT
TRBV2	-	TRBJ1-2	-	CASRPRGRDGYTF	TGTGCCAGCAGGCCCCGGGGACGAGATGGCTACACCTTC
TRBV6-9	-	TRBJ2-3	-	CASSYLLDTQYF	TGTGCCAGCAGTTATCTCTTAGATACGCAGTATTTT
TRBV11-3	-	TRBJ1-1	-	CASSLVANTEAFF	TGTGCCAGCAGCTTAGTAGCGAACACTGAAGCTTTCTTT
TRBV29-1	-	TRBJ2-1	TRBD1	CSAAGNDRVSYNEQFF	TGCAGCGCCGCCGGAAACGACAGGGTTTCCTACAATGAGCAGTTCTTC
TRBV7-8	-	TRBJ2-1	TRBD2	CASSPLAGMGSSYNEQFF	TGTGCCAGCAGCCCACTAGCGGGGATGGGAAGCTCCTACAATGAGCAGTTCTTC
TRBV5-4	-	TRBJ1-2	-	CASSPGTLYGYTF	TGTGCCAGCAGCCCTGGGACACTCTATGGCTACACCTTC
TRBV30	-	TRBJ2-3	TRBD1	CAWGQGASDTQYF	TGTGCCTGGGGACAGGGGGCATCAGATACGCAGTATTTT
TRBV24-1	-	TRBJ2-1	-	CATSDQRNEQFF	TGTGCCACCAGTGATCAGCGCAATGAGCAGTTCTTC
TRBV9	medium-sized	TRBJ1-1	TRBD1	CASSVDAGQEEAFF	TGTGCCAGCAGCGTAGACGCCGGACAGGAGGAAGCTTTCTTT
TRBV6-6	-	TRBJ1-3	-	CASSFLQENTIYF	TGTGCCAGCAGTTTCCTACAGGAAAACACCATATATTTT
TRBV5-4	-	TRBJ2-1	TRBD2	CASSHLAGFENEQFF	TGTGCCAGCAGCCACCTAGCGGGATTCGAGAATGAGCAGTTCTTC
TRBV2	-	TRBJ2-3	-	CASSGSADTQYF	TGTGCCAGCAGTGGGAGCGCAGATACGCAGTATTTT